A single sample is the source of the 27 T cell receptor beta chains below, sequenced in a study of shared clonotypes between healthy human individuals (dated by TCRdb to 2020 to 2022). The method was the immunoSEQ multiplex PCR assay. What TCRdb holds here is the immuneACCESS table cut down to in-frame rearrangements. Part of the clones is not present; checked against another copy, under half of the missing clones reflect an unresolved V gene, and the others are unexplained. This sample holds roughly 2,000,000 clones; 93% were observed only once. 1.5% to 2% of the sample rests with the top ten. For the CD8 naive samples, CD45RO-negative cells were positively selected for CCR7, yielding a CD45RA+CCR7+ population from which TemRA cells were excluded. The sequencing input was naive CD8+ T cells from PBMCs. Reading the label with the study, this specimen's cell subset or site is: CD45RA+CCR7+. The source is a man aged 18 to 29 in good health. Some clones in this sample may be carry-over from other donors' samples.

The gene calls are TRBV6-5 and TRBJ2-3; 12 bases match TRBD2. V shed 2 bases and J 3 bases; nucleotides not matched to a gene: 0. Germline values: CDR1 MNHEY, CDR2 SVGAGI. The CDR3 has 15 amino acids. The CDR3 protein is CASSYLAGGTDTQYF. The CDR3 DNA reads TGTGCCAGCAGTTACCTAGCGGGAGGGACAGATACGCAGTATTTT.

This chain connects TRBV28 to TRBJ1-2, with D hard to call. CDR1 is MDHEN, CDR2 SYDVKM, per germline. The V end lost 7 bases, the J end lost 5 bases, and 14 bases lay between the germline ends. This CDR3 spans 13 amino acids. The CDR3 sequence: CASTPSEWYGYTF. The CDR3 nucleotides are TGTGCCAGCACCCCAAGCGAATGGTATGGCTACACCTTC.

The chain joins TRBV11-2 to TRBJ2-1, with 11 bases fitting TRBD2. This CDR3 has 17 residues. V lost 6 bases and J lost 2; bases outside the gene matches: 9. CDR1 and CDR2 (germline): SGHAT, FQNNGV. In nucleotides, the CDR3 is TGTGCCAGCAGGGGACTAGCGGCCGAGTCTACCTACAATGAGCAGTTCTTC. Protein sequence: CASRGLAAESTYNEQFF.

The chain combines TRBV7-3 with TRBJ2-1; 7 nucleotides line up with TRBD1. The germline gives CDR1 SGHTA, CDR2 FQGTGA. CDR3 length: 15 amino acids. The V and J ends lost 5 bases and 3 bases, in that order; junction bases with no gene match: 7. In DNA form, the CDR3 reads TGTGCCAGCAGCACGGACAGGTCTCTCTACAATGAGCAGTTCTTC. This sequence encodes CASSTDRSLYNEQFF.

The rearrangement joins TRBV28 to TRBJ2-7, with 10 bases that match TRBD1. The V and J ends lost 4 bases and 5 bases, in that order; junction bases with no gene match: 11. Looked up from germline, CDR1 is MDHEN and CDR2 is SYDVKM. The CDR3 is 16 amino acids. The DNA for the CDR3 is TGTGCCAGCAGTTCCATTATGGGACAGGGGTTGAACGAGCAGTACTTC. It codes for CASSSIMGQGLNEQYF.

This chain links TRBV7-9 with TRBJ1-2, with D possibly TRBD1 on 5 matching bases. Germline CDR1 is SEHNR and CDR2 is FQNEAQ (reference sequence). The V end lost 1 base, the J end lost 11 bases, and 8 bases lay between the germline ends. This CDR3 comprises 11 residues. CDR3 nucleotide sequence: TGTGCCAGCAGCTTAGTCGACAGATACACCTTC. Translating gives CASSLVDRYTF. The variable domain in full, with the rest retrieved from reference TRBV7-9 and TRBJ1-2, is DTGVSQNPRHKITKRGQNVTFRCDPISEHNRLYWYRQTLGQGPEFLTYFQNEAQLEKSRLLSDRFSAERPKGSFSTLEIQRTEQGDSAMYLCASSLVDRYTFGSGTRLTVV.

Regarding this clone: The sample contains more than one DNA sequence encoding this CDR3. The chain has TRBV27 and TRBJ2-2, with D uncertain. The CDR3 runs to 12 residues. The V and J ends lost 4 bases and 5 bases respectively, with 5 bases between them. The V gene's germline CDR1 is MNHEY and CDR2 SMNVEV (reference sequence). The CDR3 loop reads CASSSYTGELFF. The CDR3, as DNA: TGTGCCAGCAGTTCCTATACCGGGGAGCTGTTTTTT.

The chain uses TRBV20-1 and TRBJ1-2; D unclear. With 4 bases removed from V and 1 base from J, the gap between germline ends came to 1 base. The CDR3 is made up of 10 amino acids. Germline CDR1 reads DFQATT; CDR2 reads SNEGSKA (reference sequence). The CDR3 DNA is TGCAGTGCTATTAACTATGGCTACACCTTC. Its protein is CSAINYGYTF.

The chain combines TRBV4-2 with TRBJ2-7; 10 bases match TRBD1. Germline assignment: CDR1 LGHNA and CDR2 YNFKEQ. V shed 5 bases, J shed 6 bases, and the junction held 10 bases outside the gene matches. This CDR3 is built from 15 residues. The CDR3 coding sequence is TGTGCCAGCAGCTCTACGCCTGACAGGGGGCCCGAGCAGTACTTC. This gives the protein CASSSTPDRGPEQYF.

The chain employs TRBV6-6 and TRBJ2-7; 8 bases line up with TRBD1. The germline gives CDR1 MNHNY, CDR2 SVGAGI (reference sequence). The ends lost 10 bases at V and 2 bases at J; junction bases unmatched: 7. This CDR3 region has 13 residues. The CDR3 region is CATSGTGAYEQYF. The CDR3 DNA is TGTGCCACTTCCGGGACAGGAGCCTACGAGCAGTACTTC.

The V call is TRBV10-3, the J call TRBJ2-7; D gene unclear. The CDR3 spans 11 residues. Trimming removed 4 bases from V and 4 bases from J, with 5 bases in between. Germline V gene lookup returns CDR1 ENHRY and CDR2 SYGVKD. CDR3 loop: CAISAEYEQYF. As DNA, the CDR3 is TGTGCCATCAGTGCCGAGTACGAGCAGTACTTC.

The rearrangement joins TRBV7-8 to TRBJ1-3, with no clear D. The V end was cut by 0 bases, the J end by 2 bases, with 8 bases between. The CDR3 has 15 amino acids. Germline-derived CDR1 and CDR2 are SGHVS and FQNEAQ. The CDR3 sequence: CASSLAVGPGNTIYF. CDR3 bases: TGTGCCAGCAGCTTAGCGGTCGGGCCTGGAAACACCATATATTTT.

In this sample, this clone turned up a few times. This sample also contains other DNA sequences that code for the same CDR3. The CDR3 nucleotides read TGTGCCAGCAGCTTAGGGTCGCGAGAGCAGTTCTTC. This gives the protein CASSLGSREQFF. The chain uses TRBV7-3 and TRBJ2-1; D gene ambiguous. V was trimmed by 2 bases and J by 10 bases, leaving 9 bases between them. CDR3 length: 12 amino acids. From germline, CDR1 is SGHTA and CDR2 FQGTGA.

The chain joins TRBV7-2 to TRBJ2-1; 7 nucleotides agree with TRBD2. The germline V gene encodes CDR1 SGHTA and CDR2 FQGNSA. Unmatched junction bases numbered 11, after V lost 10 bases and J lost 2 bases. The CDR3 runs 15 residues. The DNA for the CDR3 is TGTGCCACAATACTTCTAGCGGCTCCCTACAATGAGCAGTTCTTC. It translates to CATILLAAPYNEQFF.

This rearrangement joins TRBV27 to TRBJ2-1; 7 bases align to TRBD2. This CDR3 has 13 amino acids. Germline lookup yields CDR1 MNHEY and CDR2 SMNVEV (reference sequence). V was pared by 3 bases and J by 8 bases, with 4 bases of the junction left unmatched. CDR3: CASSLAGVDEQFF. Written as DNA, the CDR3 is TGTGCCAGCAGTTTGGCGGGAGTCGATGAGCAGTTCTTC.

Here the CDR3 reads CASSPVVLGGTQYF. CDR3 nucleotides: TGTGCCAGCAGCCCCGTCGTCCTAGGGGGGACCCAGTACTTC. The chain combines TRBV7-9 with TRBJ2-5; D is perhaps TRBD1 (6 bases). The CDR3 is 14 amino acids. The germline V and J ends were trimmed by 5 bases and 7 bases, with 17 bases remaining between them. In germline, CDR1 is SEHNR, CDR2 FQNEAQ (reference sequence).

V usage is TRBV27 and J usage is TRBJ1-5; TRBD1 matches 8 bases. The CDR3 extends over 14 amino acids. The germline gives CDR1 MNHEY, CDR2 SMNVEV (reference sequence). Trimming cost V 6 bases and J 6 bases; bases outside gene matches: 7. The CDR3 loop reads CASRPTGETQPQHF. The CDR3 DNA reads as TGTGCCAGCAGGCCGACAGGGGAGACTCAGCCCCAGCATTTT.

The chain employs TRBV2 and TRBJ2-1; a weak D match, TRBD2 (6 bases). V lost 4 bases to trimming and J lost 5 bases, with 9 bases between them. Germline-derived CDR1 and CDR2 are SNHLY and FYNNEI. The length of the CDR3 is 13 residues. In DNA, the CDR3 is TGTGCCAGCAGTGTCTGGGGGGACAATGAGCAGTTCTTC. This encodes CASSVWGDNEQFF.

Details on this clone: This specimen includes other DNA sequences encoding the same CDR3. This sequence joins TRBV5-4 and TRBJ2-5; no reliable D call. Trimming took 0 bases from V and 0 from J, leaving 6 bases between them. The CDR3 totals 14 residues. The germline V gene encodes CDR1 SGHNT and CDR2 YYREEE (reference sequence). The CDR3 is CASSLGSYQETQYF. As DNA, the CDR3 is TGTGCCAGCAGCTTGGGGAGTTACCAAGAGACCCAGTACTTC. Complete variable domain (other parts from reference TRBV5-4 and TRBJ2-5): ETGVTQSPTHLIKTRGQQVTLRCSSQSGHNTVSWYQQALGQGPQFIFQYYREEENGRGNFPPRFSGLQFPNYSSELNVNALELDDSALYLCASSLGSYQETQYFGPGTRLLVL.

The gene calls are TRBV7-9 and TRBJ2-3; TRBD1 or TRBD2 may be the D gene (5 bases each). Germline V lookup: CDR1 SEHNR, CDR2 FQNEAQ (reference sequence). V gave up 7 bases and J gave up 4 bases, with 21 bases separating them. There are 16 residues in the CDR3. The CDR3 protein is CASIIGRDPDSDTQYF. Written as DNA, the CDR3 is TGTGCCAGCATCATAGGACGGGACCCAGACTCAGATACGCAGTATTTT.

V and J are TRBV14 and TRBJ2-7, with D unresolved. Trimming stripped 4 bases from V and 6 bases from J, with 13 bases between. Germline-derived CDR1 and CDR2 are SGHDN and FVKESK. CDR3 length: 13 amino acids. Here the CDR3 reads CASSPRSPPEQYF. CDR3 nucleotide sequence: TGTGCCAGCAGCCCTCGGAGCCCTCCCGAGCAGTACTTC.

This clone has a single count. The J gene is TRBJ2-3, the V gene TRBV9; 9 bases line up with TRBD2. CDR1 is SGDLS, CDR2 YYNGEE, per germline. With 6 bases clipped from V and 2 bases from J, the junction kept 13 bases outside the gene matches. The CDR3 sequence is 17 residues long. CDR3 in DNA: TGTGCCAGCACCCCCCAGGCGGGAGGGCGGGACACAGATACGCAGTATTTT. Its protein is CASTPQAGGRDTDTQYF.

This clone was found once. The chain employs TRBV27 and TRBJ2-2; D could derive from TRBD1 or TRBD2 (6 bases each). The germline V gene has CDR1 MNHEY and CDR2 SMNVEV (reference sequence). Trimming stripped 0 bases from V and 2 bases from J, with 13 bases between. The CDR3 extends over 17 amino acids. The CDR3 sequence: CASSLSIRGANTGELFF. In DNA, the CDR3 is TGTGCCAGCAGTTTATCCATAAGGGGGGCCAACACCGGGGAGCTGTTTTTT.

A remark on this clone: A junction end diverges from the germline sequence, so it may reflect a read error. CDR3 bases: TGTGCCACGAGCAAGTGGAAAGCTAACGTCTACGAGCAGTACTTC. It encodes CATSKWKANVYEQYF. The chain employs TRBV15 and TRBJ2-7; the D is unclear. From germline, CDR1 is LNHNV and CDR2 YYDKDF (reference sequence). CDR3 size: 15 residues.

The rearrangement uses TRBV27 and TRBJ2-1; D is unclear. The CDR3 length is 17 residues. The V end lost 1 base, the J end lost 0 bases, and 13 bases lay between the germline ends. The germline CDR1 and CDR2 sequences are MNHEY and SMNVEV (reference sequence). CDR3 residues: CASSLWADTSSYNEQFF. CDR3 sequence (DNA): TGTGCCAGCAGTTTATGGGCAGATACAAGCTCCTACAATGAGCAGTTCTTC.

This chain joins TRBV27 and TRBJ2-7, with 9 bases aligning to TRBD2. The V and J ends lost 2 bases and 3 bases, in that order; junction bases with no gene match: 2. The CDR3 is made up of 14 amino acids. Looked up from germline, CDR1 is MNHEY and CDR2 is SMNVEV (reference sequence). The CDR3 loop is CASSLGGRVYEQYF. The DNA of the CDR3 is TGTGCCAGCAGTTTAGGCGGGAGGGTCTACGAGCAGTACTTC.

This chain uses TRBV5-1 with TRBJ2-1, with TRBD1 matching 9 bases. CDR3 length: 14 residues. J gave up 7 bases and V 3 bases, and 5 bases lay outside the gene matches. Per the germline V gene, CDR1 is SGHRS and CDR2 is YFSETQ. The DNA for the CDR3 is TGCGCCAGCAGCTCCACCGGGACAGGGAATGAGCAGTTCTTC. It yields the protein CASSSTGTGNEQFF.